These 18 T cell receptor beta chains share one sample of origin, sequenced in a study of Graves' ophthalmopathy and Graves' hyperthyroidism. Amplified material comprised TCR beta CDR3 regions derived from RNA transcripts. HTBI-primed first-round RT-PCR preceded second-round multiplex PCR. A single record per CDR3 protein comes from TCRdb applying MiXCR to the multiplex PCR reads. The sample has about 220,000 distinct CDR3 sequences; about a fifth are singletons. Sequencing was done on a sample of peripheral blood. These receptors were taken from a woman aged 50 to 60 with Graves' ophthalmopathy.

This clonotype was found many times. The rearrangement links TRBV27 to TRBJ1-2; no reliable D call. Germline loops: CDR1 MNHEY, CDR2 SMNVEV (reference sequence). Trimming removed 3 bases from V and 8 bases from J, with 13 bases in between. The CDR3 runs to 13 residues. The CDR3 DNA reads TGTGCCAGCAGTTTTTGGGGTCAGGAGGGCTACACCTTC. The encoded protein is CASSFWGQEGYTF.

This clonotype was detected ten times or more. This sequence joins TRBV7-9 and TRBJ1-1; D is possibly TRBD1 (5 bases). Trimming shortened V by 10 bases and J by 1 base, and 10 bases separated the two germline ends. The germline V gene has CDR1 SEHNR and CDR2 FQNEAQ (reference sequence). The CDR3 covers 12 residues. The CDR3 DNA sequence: TGTGCCATTTACAGGTGGAACACTGAAGCTTTCTTT. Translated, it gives CAIYRWNTEAFF.

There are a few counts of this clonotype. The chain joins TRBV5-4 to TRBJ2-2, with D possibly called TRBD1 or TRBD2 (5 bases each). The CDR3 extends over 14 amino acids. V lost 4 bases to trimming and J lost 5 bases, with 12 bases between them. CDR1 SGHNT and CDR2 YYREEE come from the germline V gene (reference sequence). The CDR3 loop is CASSLQRGTGELFF. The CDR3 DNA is TGTGCCAGCAGCCTGCAGAGGGGTACCGGGGAGCTGTTTTTT. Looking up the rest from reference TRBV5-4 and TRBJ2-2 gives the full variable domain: ETGVTQSPTHLIKTRGQQVTLRCSSQSGHNTVSWYQQALGQGPQFIFQYYREEENGRGNFPPRFSGLQFPNYSSELNVNALELDDSALYLCASSLQRGTGELFFGEGSRLTVL.

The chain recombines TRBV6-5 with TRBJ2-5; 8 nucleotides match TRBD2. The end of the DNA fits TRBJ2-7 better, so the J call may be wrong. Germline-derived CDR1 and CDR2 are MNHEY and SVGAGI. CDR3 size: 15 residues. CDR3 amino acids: CASSYSGSGGYEQYF. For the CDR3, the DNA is TGTGCCAGCAGTTACTCTGGCAGCGGGGGTTACGAGCAGTACTTC.

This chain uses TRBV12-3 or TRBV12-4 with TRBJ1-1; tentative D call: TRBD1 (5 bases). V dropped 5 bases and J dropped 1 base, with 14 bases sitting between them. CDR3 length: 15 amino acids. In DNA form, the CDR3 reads TGTGCCAGCAGTAGGTCAGGGAGGTGGAACACTGAAGCTTTCTTT. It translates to CASSRSGRWNTEAFF.

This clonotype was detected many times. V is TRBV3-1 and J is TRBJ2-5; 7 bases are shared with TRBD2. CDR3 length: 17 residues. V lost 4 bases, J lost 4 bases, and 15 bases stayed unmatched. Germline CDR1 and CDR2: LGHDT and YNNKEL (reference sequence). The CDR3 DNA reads TGTGCCAGCAGCCCCCGAGGCGCTAGCGGCCAGGGAGAGACCCAGTACTTC. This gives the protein CASSPRGASGQGETQYF.

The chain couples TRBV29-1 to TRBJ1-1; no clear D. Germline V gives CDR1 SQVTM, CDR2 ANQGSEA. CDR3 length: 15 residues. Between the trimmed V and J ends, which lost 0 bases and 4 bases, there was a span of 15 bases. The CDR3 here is CSVEDRLGGSTEAFF. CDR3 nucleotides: TGCAGCGTTGAAGATCGTCTGGGAGGGAGCACTGAAGCTTTCTTT. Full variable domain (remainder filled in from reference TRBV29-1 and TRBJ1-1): SAVISQKPSRDICQRGTSLTIQCQVDSQVTMMFWYRQQPGQSLTLIATANQGSEATYESGFVIDKFPISRPNLTFSTLTVSNMSPEDSSIYLCSVEDRLGGSTEAFFGQGTRLTVV.

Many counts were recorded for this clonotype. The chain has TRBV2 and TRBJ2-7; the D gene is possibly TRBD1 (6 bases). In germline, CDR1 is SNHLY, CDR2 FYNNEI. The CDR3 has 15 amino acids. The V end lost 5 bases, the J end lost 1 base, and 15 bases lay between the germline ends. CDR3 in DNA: TGTGCCAGCAGTTGGGGGACAAGGGCTTCCTACGAGCAGTACTTC. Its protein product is CASSWGTRASYEQYF.

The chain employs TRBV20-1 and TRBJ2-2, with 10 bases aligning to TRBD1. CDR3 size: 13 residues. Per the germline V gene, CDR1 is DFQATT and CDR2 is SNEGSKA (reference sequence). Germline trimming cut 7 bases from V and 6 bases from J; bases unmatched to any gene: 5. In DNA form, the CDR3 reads TGCAGTGTCAGACAGGGGGCTGCCGGGGAGCTGTTTTTT. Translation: CSVRQGAAGELFF.

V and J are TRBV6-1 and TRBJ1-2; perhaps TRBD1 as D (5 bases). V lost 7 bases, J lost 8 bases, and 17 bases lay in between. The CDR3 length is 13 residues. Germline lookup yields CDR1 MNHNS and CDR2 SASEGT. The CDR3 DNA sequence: TGTGCCAGCACTGACAGCCCAAGGGACGGCTACACCTTC. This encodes CASTDSPRDGYTF.

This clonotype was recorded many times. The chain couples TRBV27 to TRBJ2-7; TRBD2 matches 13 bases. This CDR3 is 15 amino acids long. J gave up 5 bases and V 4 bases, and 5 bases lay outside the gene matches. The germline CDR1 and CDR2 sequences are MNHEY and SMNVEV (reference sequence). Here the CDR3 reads CASSSRLAGGDEQYF. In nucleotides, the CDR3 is TGTGCCAGCAGTTCTCGACTAGCGGGAGGAGACGAGCAGTACTTC.

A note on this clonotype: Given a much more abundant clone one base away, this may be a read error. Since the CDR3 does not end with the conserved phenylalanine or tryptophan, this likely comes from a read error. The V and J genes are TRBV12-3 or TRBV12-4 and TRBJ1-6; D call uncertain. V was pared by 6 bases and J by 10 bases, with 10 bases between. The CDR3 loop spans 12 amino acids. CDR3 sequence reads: CASSRLGSPLHS. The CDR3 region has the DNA TGTGCCAGCAGCCGACTAGGCTCACCCCTCCACTCT.

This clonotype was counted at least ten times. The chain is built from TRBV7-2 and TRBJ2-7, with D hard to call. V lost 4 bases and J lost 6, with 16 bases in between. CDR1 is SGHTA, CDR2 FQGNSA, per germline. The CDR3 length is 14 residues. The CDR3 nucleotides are TGTGCCAGCAGCTCCGGACGGTTAGGTGGCGAGCAGTACTTC. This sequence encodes CASSSGRLGGEQYF. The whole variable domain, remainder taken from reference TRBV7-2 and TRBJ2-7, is GAGVSQSPSNKVTEKGKDVELRCDPISGHTALYWYRQSLGQGLEFLIYFQGNSAPDKSGLPSDRFSAERTGGSVSTLTIQRTQQEDSAVYLCASSSGRLGGEQYFGPGTRLTVT.

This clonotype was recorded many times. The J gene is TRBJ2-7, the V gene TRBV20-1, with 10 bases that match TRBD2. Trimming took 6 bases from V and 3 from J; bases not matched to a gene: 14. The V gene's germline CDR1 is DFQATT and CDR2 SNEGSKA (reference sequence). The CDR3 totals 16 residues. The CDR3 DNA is TGCAGTGCCCCGACTAGCGGGCCACTACTAAACTACGAGCAGTACTTC. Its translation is CSAPTSGPLLNYEQYF.

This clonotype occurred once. The CDR3 loop is CASSFRSQNFQETQYF. In DNA form, the CDR3 reads TGTGCCAGCAGTTTCCGCAGCCAGAACTTCCAAGAGACCCAGTACTTC. The rearrangement links TRBV12-3 or TRBV12-4 to TRBJ2-5; D uncertain. The CDR3 extends over 16 amino acids. The ends were cut back, 3 bases at V and 1 base at J, with 15 bases in the middle.

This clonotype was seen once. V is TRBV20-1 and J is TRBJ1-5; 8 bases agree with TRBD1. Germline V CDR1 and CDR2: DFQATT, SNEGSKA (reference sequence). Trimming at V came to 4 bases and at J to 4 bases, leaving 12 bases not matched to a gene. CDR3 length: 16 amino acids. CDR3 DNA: TGCAGTGCTACCCAGGGGGCTACGGCGAGGAATCAGCCCCAGCATTTT. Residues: CSATQGATARNQPQHF.

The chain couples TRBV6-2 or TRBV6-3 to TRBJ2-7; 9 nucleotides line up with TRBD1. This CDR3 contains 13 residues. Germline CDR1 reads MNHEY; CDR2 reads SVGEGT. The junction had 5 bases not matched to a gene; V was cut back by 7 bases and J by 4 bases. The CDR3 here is CASIAGQGYEQYF. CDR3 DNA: TGTGCCAGCATCGCGGGACAGGGATACGAGCAGTACTTC.

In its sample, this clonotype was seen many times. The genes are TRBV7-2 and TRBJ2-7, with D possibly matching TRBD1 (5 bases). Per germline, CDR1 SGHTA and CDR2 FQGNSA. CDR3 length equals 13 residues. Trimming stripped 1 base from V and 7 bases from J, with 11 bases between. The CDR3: CASSLVGAREQYF. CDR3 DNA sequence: TGTGCCAGCAGCTTAGTTGGGGCTCGGGAGCAGTACTTC.